Here is one TCR beta chain with its context. Its specific antigen is unknown. Base qualities are not recorded, but no much larger clone differs from it by a single base. Each collaborating institution followed its own protocols to collect whole blood in K2EDTA tubes. For TCRbeta analysis, collaborator samples were shipped as frozen whole blood, as isolated PBMCs, or as DNA extracted from either sample type. This sample was included in a study of blood T cell repertoires in COVID-19 (dated by TCRdb to about 2020). Concerning the study at large: Samples from collaborators originated in the United States, Italy and Spain and spanned both the acute and convalescent phases of COVID-19. The prospective study material was composed of cDNA or gDNA derived from T cells, B-cell-depleted T cells, or PBMCs. The dataset comprised deeply sampled blood TCRbeta repertoires from subjects exposed to, actively infected with, or recovered from COVID-19. The repertoires were made available in a free public database intended to serve as a resource for research on the immune response to SARS-CoV-2. Samples came from the ongoing ImmuneRACE study (first 160 participants) plus 1,254 subjects from 6 global collaborators. The sample metadata nearly always contained a de-identified subject ID, COVID-19 status, age in years and sex. Where available, HLA class I and class II types were obtained from metadata supplied by the sample provider rather than from assay-based typing.

Points the paper makes about the study in general: Clinical and demographic metadata were provided uncurated, with the amount varying by source and participant.

The immunoSEQ Assay, a bias-controlled multiplex PCR, was used to amplify TCRbeta CDR3 regions from genomic DNA. Regarding the original processing steps: The number of nucleated cells in each sample was estimated by amplification of reference gene primers within the assay. To quantify the absolute abundance of each unique TCRbeta CDR3 rearrangement, sequence reads were collapsed and filtered. For each sample, productive Simpson clonality was calculated by taking the square root of Simpson's diversity index across productive rearrangements. Imported from immuneACCESS, the table was reduced by TCRdb to in-frame sequences with V and J called. These copies leave out some clones; in studies compared against another copy, an unresolved V gene accounts for under half, and the cause of the remainder is not known. V and J calls and clone size are copied from that table; D and trimming were computed from the DNA. The sample has about 57,000 clones on record, 65% to 80% of them singletons. The top ten clonotypes cover under 4% of the sample.

V is clipped by 8 bases and J by 5 bases, and the sequence between their germline boundaries is 16 bases long. Taken from cysteine to phenylalanine, the CDR3 has 14 residues. Left in the record is the CDR3 DNA by itself, 42 bases read in frame from the first base. CDR1 MDHEN and CDR2 SYDVKM were looked up in the germline V gene. The sequenced material came from peripheral blood. The chain joins TRBV28 to TRBJ2-1; no D segment can be confidently identified. The receptor comes from a man aged 55 to 70 with acute or convalescent COVID-19. The nucleotides are TGTGCCAGCGCAACTGCGATTTTGAACAATGAGCAGTTCTTC. Translated, this is CASATAILNNEQFF.